The 8 T cell receptor beta chains given below trace back to one sample, sequenced in a study of T cell responses to AZD1222 COVID-19 vaccine listed by TCRdb under 2021. Libraries were constructed by the immunoSEQ multiplex PCR assay. Imported from immuneACCESS, the table was reduced by TCRdb to in-frame sequences with V and J called. These copies leave out some clones; in studies compared against another copy, an unresolved V gene accounts for under half, and the cause of the remainder is not known. The sample yields 100,000 to 150,000 clones; around 86% were counted once. Approximately 1.1% of the sample is in the top ten clones. In the paper's terms, the time point label means: baseline before first vaccination. The source material was peripheral blood, sampled on day 0 of AZD1222 vaccination. The source is an adult in good health.

The V and J genes are TRBV5-6 and TRBJ2-7; possibly TRBD1 for D (6 bases). Germline V CDR1 and CDR2: SGHDT, YYEEEE. The length of the CDR3 is 13 residues. The V and J ends lost 4 bases and 7 bases respectively, with 15 bases between them. CDR3 in amino acids: CASSRDTQSEQYF. The CDR3 coding sequence is TGTGCCAGCAGCCGGGACACCCAATCAGAGCAGTACTTC.

V usage is TRBV29-1 and J usage is TRBJ1-2; D call uncertain. This CDR3 has 13 amino acids. Trimming removed 4 bases at V and 1 base at J, with 10 bases between. Per germline, CDR1 SQVTM and CDR2 ANQGSEA. Here the CDR3 reads CSVGTAVNYGYTF. The CDR3 coding sequence is TGCAGCGTTGGGACCGCAGTTAACTATGGCTACACCTTC.

The chain has TRBV12-3 or TRBV12-4 and TRBJ2-3, with D tentatively TRBD1 (5 bases). V was cut by 5 bases and J by 2 bases, with 8 bases left in between. The CDR3 is 13 residues long. The CDR3 sequence is CASSKQDTDTQYF. The CDR3 coding sequence is TGTGCCAGCAGTAAACAGGACACAGATACGCAGTATTTT.

This clone has a handful of counts. This rearrangement joins TRBV5-4 to TRBJ1-2; D ambiguous. V was pared by 0 bases and J by 4 bases, with 7 bases between. CDR1 SGHNT and CDR2 YYREEE come from the germline V gene (reference sequence). CDR3 length: 13 amino acids. The CDR3 sequence: CASSLEGFYGYTF. CDR3 DNA sequence: TGTGCCAGCAGCTTGGAGGGCTTCTATGGCTACACCTTC.

J is TRBJ2-5 and V is TRBV7-9; no clear D gene. The V end was cut by 2 bases, the J end by 6 bases, with 10 bases between. The CDR3 has 13 amino acids. Germline assignment: CDR1 SEHNR and CDR2 FQNEAQ (reference sequence). CDR3 protein: CASSLFQWKTQYF. DNA for the CDR3: TGTGCCAGCAGCTTATTCCAGTGGAAGACCCAGTACTTC.

The CDR3 is CASSQTQGRTEAFF. The CDR3 DNA follows: TGCGCCAGCAGCCAAACGCAGGGGAGGACTGAAGCTTTCTTT. The chain uses TRBV4-3 and TRBJ1-1, with D tentatively TRBD1 (6 bases). Germline V lookup: CDR1 LGHNA, CDR2 YSLEER. The CDR3 is made up of 14 amino acids. V was pared by 2 bases and J by 5 bases, with 12 bases between.

The gene calls are TRBV10-3 and TRBJ1-1; 7 positions agree with TRBD1. The V segment lost 5 bases and the J segment 7 bases; nucleotides outside the gene matches: 4. Germline V gives CDR1 ENHRY, CDR2 SYGVKD. The CDR3 extends over 12 amino acids. The CDR3 region has the DNA TGTGCCATCAGTTCACAGGGGATTGAAGCTTTCTTT. Translated: CAISSQGIEAFF.

The chain has TRBV7-2 and TRBJ2-3, with 9 bases fitting TRBD1. Germline CDR1 reads SGHTA; CDR2 reads FQGNSA. With V trimmed by 3 bases and J by 5 bases, 3 bases remained unmatched. The CDR3 has 14 residues. The CDR3 region is CASSFGQGIDTQYF. Here the CDR3 DNA reads TGTGCCAGCAGCTTTGGACAGGGGATAGATACGCAGTATTTT.